This T cell receptor beta chain was recovered during a study of sequential checkpoint blockade in melanoma. Assay: immunoSEQ multiplex PCR; the TCRdb copy retains only in-frame clones and omits some. In the table there are about 7,400 clones, about a quarter of which are singletons. The V gene lost 6 bases and the J gene lost 5 bases, with 16 bases spanning the gap. CDR1 MNHGY and CDR2 SAAAGT come from the germline V gene. This CDR3 spans 14 amino acids. The treatment here: randomized to nivolumab then ipilimumab (arm A) or the reverse (arm B). Here the sequenced sample was tumor tissue (inferred from file names), taken from a patient given nivolumab and ipilimumab in sequence. V gene TRBV6-8 combines with J gene TRBJ1-1, with D possibly matching TRBD1 (6 bases). This receptor was obtained from a human donor with melanoma. CDR3 in amino acids: CASSPQGSGTEAFF. The CDR3 coding sequence is TGTGCCAGCAGCCCACAGGGAAGTGGAACTGAAGCTTTCTTT.